Listed below are T cell receptor beta chains from one sample, sequenced in a study of T cell responses to AZD1222 COVID-19 vaccine. The repertoire was sequenced with immunoSEQ multiplex PCR; TCRdb's copy has only in-frame clones and lacks some. Among approximately 150,000 clones listed, about 91% were seen once. Sample: peripheral blood, taken on day 0 of AZD1222 vaccination. The receptor source for this set is an adult in good health. Each CDR3 is given without its conserved first and last residue. A D gene is named only where the DNA matches it firmly.

>TRBJ2-1|TRBV5-6|NA
ASSPRLGRVNEQF
>TRBJ1-2|TRBV11-3|NA
ASSPISPDGYT
>TRBJ2-1|TRBV5-1|NA
ASSLAPTAPGTHEQF
>TRBJ2-5|TRBV19|NA
ASSRGGETQY
>TRBJ1-4|TRBV5-1|NA
ASSFGQGYEKLF
>TRBJ2-6|TRBV19|TRBD1
ASSSDRVSTNVLT
>TRBJ1-1|TRBV5-1|NA
ASSPKTGTWPH
>TRBJ1-6|TRBV30|NA
AWTNGQSSYSPLH
>TRBJ1-5|TRBV7-3|NA
ASSPSWGPTGNQPQH
>TRBJ2-7|TRBV27|NA
ASSWDGTSSYEQY
>TRBJ2-1|TRBV28|NA
ASRGTMLNNEQF
>TRBJ2-1|TRBV5-4|TRBD2
ASSPRGSGSFFHNEQF
>TRBJ2-3|TRBV7-2|TRBD2
ASSLGGGSRNAQY
>TRBJ2-3|TRBV7-3|NA
ASSLERTDTQY
>TRBJ1-2|TRBV11-3|NA
ASSLRGDDYGYT
>TRBJ1-4|TRBV11-3|NA
ASSLGGAPTNEKLF
>TRBJ1-2|TRBV30|NA
AWSGRDTWGYGYT
>TRBJ1-5|TRBV4-3|TRBD1
ASSPTYRTGNQPQH
>TRBJ1-4|TRBV2|NA
ASSETLELF
>TRBJ2-7|TRBV29-1|TRBD1
SGIGTANYEQY
>TRBJ2-5|TRBV14|TRBD2
ASSQGLAGGDQETQY
>TRBJ2-7|TRBV29-1|TRBD2
SVGGIAGSYEQY
>TRBJ1-1|TRBV6-5|NA
ATRPESHLEAF
>TRBJ2-1|TRBV30|TRBD1
ACPLGQGYNEQF
>TRBJ1-2|TRBV11-2|NA
ASSSAHAGDYGYT
>TRBJ1-6|TRBV15|NA
ATSRVRAGWLDSPLH
>TRBJ2-7|TRBV3-1/TRBV3-2|NA
ASSQGFSAPGLYEQY
>TRBJ1-1|TRBV7-2|NA
ASSLAFGQQAF